The 22 T cell receptor beta chains in this list originate from one sample, sequenced in a study of T cell responses to AZD1222 COVID-19 vaccine. The table came from immunoSEQ multiplex PCR; TCRdb's copy has only in-frame clones and leaves some out. The table shows about 130,000 clones, with around 90% occurring only once. The sequencing used peripheral blood, collected on day 0 of AZD1222 vaccination. All receptors come from an adult in good health.

The chain uses TRBV3-1 (or the pseudogene TRBV3-2) and TRBJ1-2; TRBD1 agrees at 10 bases. CDR3 length equals 16 residues. With 4 bases clipped from V and 2 bases from J, the junction kept 7 bases outside the gene matches. The germline V gene encodes CDR1 LGHDT and CDR2 YNNKEL (reference sequence). The chain's CDR3 is CASSPPPGQGNYGYTF. The CDR3 DNA sequence: TGTGCCAGCAGCCCTCCTCCGGGACAGGGGAACTATGGCTACACCTTC.

The rearrangement links TRBV5-6 to TRBJ1-2; no reliable D call. There are 12 residues in the CDR3. In germline, CDR1 is SGHDT, CDR2 YYEEEE. Trimming removed 0 bases at V and 5 bases at J, with 5 bases between. The CDR3 protein is CASSLGGYGYTF. The CDR3 DNA sequence: TGTGCCAGCAGCTTGGGAGGGTATGGCTACACCTTC.

This chain connects TRBV11-2 to TRBJ1-1; D gene uncertain. Germline CDR1 reads SGHAT; CDR2 reads FQNNGV. CDR3 length equals 13 residues. V shed 3 bases and J shed 1 base, with 6 bases lying between them. CDR3: CASSLGRNTEAFF. The CDR3 DNA reads TGTGCCAGCAGCTTGGGGAGGAACACTGAAGCTTTCTTT.

The gene calls are TRBV7-7 and TRBJ1-6; no reliable D call. CDR3 length: 15 amino acids. Germline V gene sequence: CDR1 SSHAT, CDR2 FNYEAQ (reference sequence). Trimming pared 1 base from V and 5 bases from J, leaving 9 bases between. The CDR3 spells CASSLGSADNSPLHF. CDR3 sequence (DNA): TGTGCCAGCAGCTTAGGTTCGGCTGATAATTCACCCCTCCACTTT.

V usage is TRBV18 and J usage is TRBJ1-1; 9 bases match TRBD1. CDR1 KGHSH and CDR2 LQKENI come from the germline V gene. This CDR3 is 16 amino acids long. V lost 6 bases, J lost 4 bases, and 12 bases stayed unmatched. The DNA of the CDR3 is TGTGCCAGCTCTGCGAGACAGGGGGAGGTAAGCACTGAAGCTTTCTTT. Translating gives CASSARQGEVSTEAFF.

Concerning this clone: The sample holds other DNA sequences that translate to the same CDR3. This chain joins TRBV7-9 and TRBJ2-1; unclear D gene. The V and J ends lost 5 bases and 4 bases respectively, with 12 bases between them. Per the germline V gene, CDR1 is SEHNR and CDR2 is FQNEAQ (reference sequence). The CDR3 runs to 14 residues. The CDR3 region has the DNA TGTGCCAGCAGCGGGCAGGAGACTTACAATGAGCAGTTCTTC. It is translated as CASSGQETYNEQFF.

The chain uses TRBV18 and TRBJ2-7; tentatively, D is TRBD2 (6 bases). CDR3 size: 15 residues. In germline, CDR1 is KGHSH, CDR2 LQKENI. Trimming shortened V by 5 bases and J by 3 bases, and 17 bases separated the two germline ends. CDR3 protein: CASSSSRVADYEQYF. Written as DNA, the CDR3 is TGTGCCAGCTCAAGTAGTCGAGTAGCGGACTACGAGCAGTACTTC.

The chain recombines TRBV11-2 with TRBJ2-3, with D tentatively TRBD2 (6 bases). The germline V and J ends were trimmed by 3 bases and 5 bases, with 15 bases remaining between them. The CDR3 covers 15 residues. In germline, CDR1 is SGHAT, CDR2 FQNNGV. CDR3 sequence: CASSFRTAGGDTQYF. As DNA, the CDR3 is TGTGCCAGCAGCTTCAGGACTGCCGGGGGAGATACGCAGTATTTT.

In regard to this clone: This clone may be a read error of a much larger clone one base away. V gene TRBV27 combines with J gene TRBJ1-2, with 9 bases fitting TRBD1. V shed 2 bases and J 4 bases; nucleotides not matched to a gene: 2. The CDR3 length is 14 residues. Per the germline V gene, CDR1 is MNHEY and CDR2 is SMNVEV (reference sequence). The chain's CDR3 is CASSLGQGIYGYTF. The DNA of the CDR3 is TGTGCCAGCAGTTTAGGACAGGGGATCTATGGCTACACCTTC.

V usage is TRBV15 and J usage is TRBJ1-2; D remains ambiguous. The CDR3 is made up of 17 amino acids. V dropped 2 bases and J dropped 8 bases, with 24 bases sitting between them. Germline lookup yields CDR1 LNHNV and CDR2 YYDKDF (reference sequence). The CDR3 here is CATSRSPIPTGLGGYTF. The CDR3 region has the DNA TGTGCCACCAGCAGATCTCCAATCCCGACCGGGTTGGGAGGCTACACCTTC.

The CDR3 nucleotides are TGTGCCAGCAGCCACGACAGGGGCTCCTATAATTCACCCCTCCACTTT. The encoded protein is CASSHDRGSYNSPLHF. The chain carries TRBV13 and TRBJ1-6, with 8 bases matching TRBD1. Germline CDR1 reads PRHDT; CDR2 reads FYEKMQ (reference sequence). V shed 5 bases, J shed 0 bases, and the junction held 3 bases outside the gene matches. This CDR3 is 16 amino acids long.

The chain combines TRBV19 with TRBJ1-2; no definite D call. Germline CDR1 is LNHDA and CDR2 is SQIVND (reference sequence). The ends were cut back, 4 bases at V and 4 bases at J, with 10 bases in the middle. The CDR3 has 13 residues. The DNA for the CDR3 is TGTGCCAGTAGTACTGGGGTCCCCTATGGCTACACCTTC. This encodes CASSTGVPYGYTF.

The table lists this clone with a count of one. The chain joins TRBV11-1 to TRBJ2-7; weak D call: TRBD1 (5 bases). The CDR3 spans 14 residues. The V end was cut by 5 bases, the J end by 2 bases, with 13 bases between. Germline values: CDR1 SGHAT, CDR2 FQDESV (reference sequence). The CDR3 region has the DNA TGTGCCAGCAGCCCTACAGACAGAGCCTACGAGCAGTACTTC. It is translated as CASSPTDRAYEQYF.

The chain carries TRBV5-1 and TRBJ2-2; 10 bases are shared with TRBD2. The germline V gene has CDR1 SGHRS and CDR2 YFSETQ. Trimming cost V 4 bases and J 0 bases; bases outside gene matches: 0. There are 15 residues in the CDR3. The CDR3, as DNA: TGCGCCAGCAGCAGCGGGGGGGCGAACACCGGGGAGCTGTTTTTT. This gives the protein CASSSGGANTGELFF. The full variable domain, its missing parts supplied by reference TRBV5-1 and TRBJ2-2, is KAGVTQTPRYLIKTRGQQVTLSCSPISGHRSVSWYQQTPGQGLQFLFEYFSETQRNKGNFPGRFSGRQFSNSRSEMNVSTLELGDSALYLCASSSGGANTGELFFGEGSRLTVL.

The chain uses TRBV18 and TRBJ2-3, with D hard to call. CDR3 length equals 15 residues. V was cut by 5 bases and J by 2 bases, with 14 bases left in between. Looked up from germline, CDR1 is KGHSH and CDR2 is LQKENI. CDR3 DNA sequence: TGTGCCAGCTCAGCGACACAACCAACCACAGATACGCAGTATTTT. Amino acid sequence: CASSATQPTTDTQYF. Together with reference TRBV18 and TRBJ2-3, the CDR3 gives the full variable domain: NAGVMQNPRHLVRRRGQEARLRCSPMKGHSHVYWYRQLPEEGLKFMVYLQKENIIDESGMPKERFSAEFPKEGPSILRIQQVVRGDSAAYFCASSATQPTTDTQYFGPGTRLTVL.

The chain has TRBV5-1 and TRBJ1-1, with TRBD1 matching over 9 bases. Germline V gives CDR1 SGHRS, CDR2 YFSETQ. Germline trimming cut 7 bases from V and 1 base from J; bases unmatched to any gene: 5. The CDR3 is 14 amino acids. CDR3 in DNA: TGCGCCAGCTCACAGGGGGCCGGGAACACTGAAGCTTTCTTT. Residues: CASSQGAGNTEAFF.

The genes are TRBV5-4 and TRBJ2-1, with a weak D call TRBD2 (6 bases). The CDR3 is made up of 15 amino acids. The germline V gene has CDR1 SGHNT and CDR2 YYREEE (reference sequence). V lost 1 base and J lost 12, with 20 bases in between. CDR3 nucleotides: TGTGCCAGCAGCTTGTTTTCCGGGGGATGGTCACGGCAGTTCTTC. The encoded protein is CASSLFSGGWSRQFF. Based on the CDR3 plus reference TRBV5-4 and TRBJ2-1, the full variable domain is ETGVTQSPTHLIKTRGQQVTLRCSSQSGHNTVSWYQQALGQGPQFIFQYYREEENGRGNFPPRFSGLQFPNYSSELNVNALELDDSALYLCASSLFSGGWSRQFFGPGTRLTVL.

This chain joins TRBV19 and TRBJ1-5, with D tentatively TRBD1 (5 bases). Germline loops: CDR1 LNHDA, CDR2 SQIVND (reference sequence). This CDR3 contains 15 residues. The V end was cut by 5 bases, the J end by 7 bases, with 18 bases between. CDR3 DNA sequence: TGTGCCAGTAGTCCACGGACCAGGGCGGGACAGCCCCAGCATTTT. It specifies CASSPRTRAGQPQHF.

The rearrangement joins TRBV4-1 to TRBJ1-2; D unclear. CDR1 is MGHRA, CDR2 YSYEKL, per germline. CDR3 length equals 15 residues. V gave up 2 bases and J gave up 6 bases, with 16 bases separating them. CDR3 DNA sequence: TGCGCCAGCAGCCAACCTGGGCAGTCCTCGGATGGCTACACCTTC. Its protein product is CASSQPGQSSDGYTF.

The V and J genes are TRBV9 and TRBJ1-4; TRBD1 matches at 8 bases. This CDR3 region has 15 residues. Per germline, CDR1 SGDLS and CDR2 YYNGEE. V was clipped by 1 base and J by 8 bases; unmatched bases: 7. The CDR3 DNA reads TGTGCCAGCAGCGTACAGGGGGCGCAGAAGGAAAAACTGTTTTTT. It is translated as CASSVQGAQKEKLFF. Supplemented by reference TRBV9 and TRBJ1-4, the full variable domain reads DSGVTQTPKHLITATGQRVTLRCSPRSGDLSVYWYQQSLDQGLQFLIQYYNGEERAKGNILERFSAQQFPDLHSELNLSSLELGDSALYFCASSVQGAQKEKLFFGSGTQLSVL.

This chain's CDR3 is CASSPRQALYF. DNA for the CDR3: TGTGCCAGCAGTCCACGACAGGCCCTGTACTTC. V usage is TRBV12-3 or TRBV12-4 and J usage is TRBJ2-7, with D tentatively TRBD1 (6 bases). The V and J ends lost 5 bases and 12 bases respectively, with 14 bases between them. This CDR3 region has 11 residues.

V and J are TRBV6-1 and TRBJ1-2, with 9 bases fitting TRBD1. V dropped 3 bases and J dropped 5; count of bases not matched to a gene: 4. Per the germline V gene, CDR1 is MNHNS and CDR2 is SASEGT. This CDR3 comprises 14 residues. CDR3 coding DNA: TGTGCCAGCAGTGACGGGACAGGGCATTATGGCTACACCTTC. Translation gives CASSDGTGHYGYTF.